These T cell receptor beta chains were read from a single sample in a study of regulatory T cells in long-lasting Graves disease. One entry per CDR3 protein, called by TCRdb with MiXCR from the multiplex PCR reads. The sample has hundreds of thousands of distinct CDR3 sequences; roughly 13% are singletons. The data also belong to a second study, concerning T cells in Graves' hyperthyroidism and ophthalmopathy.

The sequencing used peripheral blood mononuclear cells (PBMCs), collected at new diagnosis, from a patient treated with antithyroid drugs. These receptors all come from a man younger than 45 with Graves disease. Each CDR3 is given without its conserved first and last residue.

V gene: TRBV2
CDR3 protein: ASSEWAGEWVGQQETQY

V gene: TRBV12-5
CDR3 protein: ASGLAGGYEQY

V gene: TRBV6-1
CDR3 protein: ASSTRLGAGGNNQPQH

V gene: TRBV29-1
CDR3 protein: SVEVFGPGTGLDYGYT

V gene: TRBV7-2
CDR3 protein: ASSLSRETQY

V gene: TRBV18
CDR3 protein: ASAPSGTYNEQF

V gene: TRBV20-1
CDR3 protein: SARVPLAGGLYNEQF

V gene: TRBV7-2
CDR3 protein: ASSGTYEQY

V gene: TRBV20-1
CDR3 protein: SAGGTSAYEQY

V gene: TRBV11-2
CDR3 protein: ASSSRGGGNTEAF

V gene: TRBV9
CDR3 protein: ASSVSGTSGNEQF

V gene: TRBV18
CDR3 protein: ASSPGSQNYGYT

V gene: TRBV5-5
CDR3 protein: ASSFMASGGNEQF

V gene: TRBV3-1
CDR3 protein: ASSLGTASLSPLH

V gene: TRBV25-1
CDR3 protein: ASSESPRLAGASYEQY

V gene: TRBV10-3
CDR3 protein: AISESERGSYEQY

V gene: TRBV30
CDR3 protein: AWNRGTNEKLF

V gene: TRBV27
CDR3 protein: ASKGDRRDQPQH

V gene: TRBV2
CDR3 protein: ASSDWTSNYGYT

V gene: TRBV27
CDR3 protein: ASSHHGTLQETQY

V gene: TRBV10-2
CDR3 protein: ASSELGGGYT

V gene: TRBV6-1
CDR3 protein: ASSGNRVSYEQY

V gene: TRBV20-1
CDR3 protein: SAKTGLGETQY

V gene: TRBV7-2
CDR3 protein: ASSYRPSGTREQF

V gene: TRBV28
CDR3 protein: ASSLRYEQF

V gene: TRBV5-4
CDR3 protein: ASSLEFTDTQY

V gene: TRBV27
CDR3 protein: ASSRDSMSTEAF

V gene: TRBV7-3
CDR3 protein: ASSPDGLNKEAF

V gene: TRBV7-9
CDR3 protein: ASSVTGTYT

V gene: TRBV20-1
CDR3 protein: SAGERTGSTDTQY

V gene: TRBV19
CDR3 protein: ASSIEATEAF

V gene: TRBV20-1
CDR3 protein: SARDFQGEETQY

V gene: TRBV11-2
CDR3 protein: ASSLGGVNTEAF

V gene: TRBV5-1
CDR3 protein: ASRPGTGKLF

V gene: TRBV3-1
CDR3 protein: ASSATNEQY

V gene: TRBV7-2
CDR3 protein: ASLFAGDFSTDTQY

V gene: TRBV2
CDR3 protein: ASSGYSNQPQH

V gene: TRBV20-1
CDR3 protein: SAGPTLQETQY

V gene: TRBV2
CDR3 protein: ASLGLAGRNEQF

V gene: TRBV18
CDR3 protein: ASSGQGNEQY

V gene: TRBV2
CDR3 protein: ASTRGSGRGNQPQH

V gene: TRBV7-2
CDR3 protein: ASSQLGYTQY

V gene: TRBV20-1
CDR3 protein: SVQLRFDTEAF

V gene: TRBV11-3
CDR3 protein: ASSLGGTTSYNEQF

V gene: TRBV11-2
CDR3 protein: ASSLFWTNTDTQY

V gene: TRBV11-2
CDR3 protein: ASSLVQREQF

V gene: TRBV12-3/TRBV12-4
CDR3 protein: ASTPRQPWDTQY

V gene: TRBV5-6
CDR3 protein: ASSGLLGGEQY

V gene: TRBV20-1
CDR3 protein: SVPGRSQETQY

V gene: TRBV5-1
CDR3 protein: ASRGTADKLTGELF

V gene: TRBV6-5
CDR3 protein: ASSYSRVSGTGSYGYT

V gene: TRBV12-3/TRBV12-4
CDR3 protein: ASSLQGGKEKLF

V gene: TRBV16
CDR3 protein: ASSQLTSGRANEQF

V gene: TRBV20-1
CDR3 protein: SGSLAGGRIDTQY

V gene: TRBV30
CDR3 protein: ARSGGNGNTIY

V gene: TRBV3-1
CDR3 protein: ASSPSGRGTYEQY

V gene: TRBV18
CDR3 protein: ASSPKGQSNTGELF